A selection of T cell receptor beta chains follows, all from one sample in a study of control samples from healthy donors and cancer patients. Sequencing was performed with immunoSEQ multiplex PCR; in TCRdb, only in-frame clones are kept and a portion is missing. This sample has approximately 190,000 clones, with about 90% found just once. What was sequenced was blood. The receptors stem from a man under 40 in good health. Each CDR3 is given with its conserved first and last residue. The D gene is left open where the match is weak. Some rows mark clone size as missing; the rest say once, few, many or name a class of expanded clone.

J gene: TRBJ1-3; V gene: TRBV9; D gene: NA; clone size: NA; CDR3 DNA: TGTGCCAGCAGCGCTCTAAGGGCCTCTGGAAACACCATATATTTT; CDR3 protein: CASSALRASGNTIYF
J gene: TRBJ2-7; V gene: TRBV3-1/TRBV3-2; D gene: NA; clone size: NA; CDR3 DNA: TGTGCCAGCAGCCAAGGCACTAGTGGAATTCTCTACGAGCAGTACTTC; CDR3 protein: CASSQGTSGILYEQYF
J gene: TRBJ2-7; V gene: TRBV25-1; D gene: NA; clone size: NA; CDR3 DNA: TGTGCCAGCAGGATCGGGTACGGGTACGAGCAGTACTTC; CDR3 protein: CASRIGYGYEQYF
J gene: TRBJ2-2; V gene: TRBV7-6; D gene: TRBD1; clone size: NA; CDR3 DNA: TGTGCCAGCAGCTTAGAACAGGGGACCGGGGAGCTGTTTTTT; CDR3 protein: CASSLEQGTGELFF
J gene: TRBJ2-7; V gene: TRBV5-1; D gene: NA; clone size: NA; CDR3 DNA: TGCGCCAGCAGCCGGGACGGTTTTGGGGTCGAGCAGTACTTC; CDR3 protein: CASSRDGFGVEQYF
J gene: TRBJ2-3; V gene: TRBV9; D gene: NA; clone size: NA; CDR3 DNA: TGTGCCAGCGCCGGAGGCGGGGACACAGATACGCAGTATTTT; CDR3 protein: CASAGGGDTDTQYF
J gene: TRBJ2-5; V gene: TRBV19; D gene: NA; clone size: NA; CDR3 DNA: TGTGCCAGTAGTATAGGAGGGGGACTCCTATCAGGGGAGACCCAGTACTTC; CDR3 protein: CASSIGGGLLSGETQYF
J gene: TRBJ2-1; V gene: TRBV29-1; D gene: TRBD1; clone size: NA; CDR3 DNA: TGCAGCGTTGAAGACAGACAGGGGGGTGAGCAGTTCTTC; CDR3 protein: CSVEDRQGGEQFF
J gene: TRBJ1-6; V gene: TRBV5-1; D gene: TRBD1; clone size: NA; CDR3 DNA: TGCGCCAGCAGCCCCGGCGGGACAGGGGTCGATTCACCCCTCCACTTT; CDR3 protein: CASSPGGTGVDSPLHF
J gene: TRBJ1-2; V gene: TRBV5-1; D gene: NA; clone size: once; CDR3 DNA: TGCGCCAGCAGCTCTGGGTCCTATGGCTACACCTTC; CDR3 protein: CASSSGSYGYTF
J gene: TRBJ2-7; V gene: TRBV29-1; D gene: NA; clone size: NA; CDR3 DNA: TGCAGCGTTGTACCCGGCAGTTCAACCTACGAGCAGTACTTC; CDR3 protein: CSVVPGSSTYEQYF
J gene: TRBJ1-6; V gene: TRBV6-5; D gene: TRBD1; clone size: NA; CDR3 DNA: TGTGCCAGCAGAACAGGGGAATACTATAATTCACCCCTCCACTTT; CDR3 protein: CASRTGEYYNSPLHF
J gene: TRBJ1-2; V gene: TRBV7-9; D gene: NA; clone size: NA; CDR3 DNA: TGTGCCAGCAGCTTAGACTCGCGAGTGAGCTATGGCTACACCTTC; CDR3 protein: CASSLDSRVSYGYTF
J gene: TRBJ2-7; V gene: TRBV21-1; D gene: NA; clone size: NA; CDR3 DNA: TGTGCCAGCAGCAAACGTCGACAGCGAGACTACGAGCAGTACTTC; CDR3 protein: CASSKRRQRDYEQYF
J gene: TRBJ2-1; V gene: TRBV4-1; D gene: NA; clone size: NA; CDR3 DNA: TGCGCCAGCAGCCATGGAGACCGGTGGGGTCAGTTCTTC; CDR3 protein: CASSHGDRWGQFF
J gene: TRBJ1-5; V gene: TRBV6-5; D gene: TRBD1; clone size: NA; CDR3 DNA: TGTGCCAGCCGGACAGGGCGTTATAGCAATCAGCCCCAGCATTTT; CDR3 protein: CASRTGRYSNQPQHF
J gene: TRBJ2-1; V gene: TRBV6-5; D gene: NA; clone size: once; CDR3 DNA: TGTGCCAGCAGCCTTAGACAAACAACGGGAAATGAGCAGTTCTTC; CDR3 protein: CASSLRQTTGNEQFF
J gene: TRBJ2-1; V gene: TRBV6-5; D gene: TRBD1; clone size: NA; CDR3 DNA: TGTGCCAGCACTTTAAGGACAGGGGACTACAATGAGCAGTTCTTC; CDR3 protein: CASTLRTGDYNEQFF
J gene: TRBJ2-3; V gene: TRBV6-2/TRBV6-3; D gene: TRBD2; clone size: NA; CDR3 DNA: TGTGCCAGCAGTTCACTAGCGGGGGGGCCCGATACGCAGTATTTT; CDR3 protein: CASSSLAGGPDTQYF
J gene: TRBJ1-2; V gene: TRBV14; D gene: NA; clone size: NA; CDR3 DNA: TGTGCCAGCAGCCAAAACGAACACTATGGCTACACCTTC; CDR3 protein: CASSQNEHYGYTF
J gene: TRBJ2-1; V gene: TRBV30; D gene: TRBD2; clone size: NA; CDR3 DNA: TGTGCCTTAACCCTTACAATCGCTAGCGGGGTGGTCAATGAGCAGTTCTTC; CDR3 protein: CALTLTIASGVVNEQFF
J gene: TRBJ1-6; V gene: TRBV5-1; D gene: TRBD1; clone size: NA; CDR3 DNA: TGCGCCAGCAGGATCGGACAGGGGCTAAATTCACCCCTCCACTTT; CDR3 protein: CASRIGQGLNSPLHF
J gene: TRBJ2-3; V gene: TRBV18; D gene: TRBD1; clone size: once; CDR3 DNA: TGTGCCAGCTCACCACCGACAGGGGCCCCGAATACGCAGTATTTT; CDR3 protein: CASSPPTGAPNTQYF
J gene: TRBJ2-1; V gene: TRBV3-1/TRBV3-2; D gene: NA; clone size: NA; CDR3 DNA: TGTGCCAGCAGGAGCCAAGGTAAAGGGGGGTTCGACAATGAGCAGTTCTTC; CDR3 protein: CASRSQGKGGFDNEQFF
J gene: TRBJ2-7; V gene: TRBV28; D gene: TRBD1; clone size: NA; CDR3 DNA: TGTGCCAGCAGTCTCCAGGGGGCCTACGAGCAGTACTTC; CDR3 protein: CASSLQGAYEQYF
J gene: TRBJ2-1; V gene: TRBV14; D gene: TRBD2; clone size: NA; CDR3 DNA: TGTGCCAGCAGCCAACCATTCGGCGGGGGGGGAAACAATGAGCAGTTCTTC; CDR3 protein: CASSQPFGGGGNNEQFF
J gene: TRBJ2-5; V gene: TRBV4-1; D gene: TRBD2; clone size: NA; CDR3 DNA: TGCGCCAGCAGCCAAGAAGGTAGCGGGGGATTTGGGTACCAAGAGACCCAGTACTTC; CDR3 protein: CASSQEGSGGFGYQETQYF
J gene: TRBJ1-5; V gene: TRBV6-2/TRBV6-3; D gene: NA; clone size: NA; CDR3 DNA: TGTGCCAGCAGTCAGTCAGGGGTCCATCAGCCCCAGCATTTT; CDR3 protein: CASSQSGVHQPQHF
J gene: TRBJ2-7; V gene: TRBV6-5; D gene: TRBD2; clone size: NA; CDR3 DNA: TGTGCCAGCAGTCGGGACTATCAAAGTTACGAGCAGTACTTC; CDR3 protein: CASSRDYQSYEQYF
J gene: TRBJ1-5; V gene: TRBV29-1; D gene: NA; clone size: NA; CDR3 DNA: TGCAGCGTTGGAGGTAGCAATCAGCCCCAGCATTTT; CDR3 protein: CSVGGSNQPQHF
J gene: TRBJ1-2; V gene: TRBV27; D gene: NA; clone size: NA; CDR3 DNA: TGTGCCAGCAGTCGGGACATAGGCTATGGCTACACCTTC; CDR3 protein: CASSRDIGYGYTF
J gene: TRBJ2-7; V gene: TRBV19; D gene: NA; clone size: NA; CDR3 DNA: TGTGCCAGTAGTATGCAGAGTCAGGGTGGGGACCCCGAGCAGTACTTC; CDR3 protein: CASSMQSQGGDPEQYF
J gene: TRBJ2-1; V gene: TRBV5-1; D gene: NA; clone size: NA; CDR3 DNA: TGCGCCAGCAGCTTGCCTGGGGTACGCAATGAGCAGTTCTTC; CDR3 protein: CASSLPGVRNEQFF
J gene: TRBJ2-1; V gene: TRBV12-5; D gene: NA; clone size: NA; CDR3 DNA: TGTGCTAGTGGTTTGGGGGGCGGGGAACCCCACAATGAGCAGTTCTTC; CDR3 protein: CASGLGGGEPHNEQFF
J gene: TRBJ1-5; V gene: TRBV6-6; D gene: TRBD1; clone size: NA; CDR3 DNA: TGTGCCAGCAGTTCTCCGGGACAGAGCAATCAGCCCCAGCATTTT; CDR3 protein: CASSSPGQSNQPQHF
J gene: TRBJ2-3; V gene: TRBV2; D gene: TRBD1; clone size: NA; CDR3 DNA: TGTGCCAGCAGTCGGGAAGGGACAGGGGGCTATACGCAGTATTTT; CDR3 protein: CASSREGTGGYTQYF
J gene: TRBJ2-7; V gene: TRBV4-1; D gene: TRBD2; clone size: NA; CDR3 DNA: TGCGCCAGCAGCCAAACTAGCGGGGGTTCCTACGAGCAGTACTTC; CDR3 protein: CASSQTSGGSYEQYF
J gene: TRBJ1-5; V gene: TRBV29-1; D gene: NA; clone size: NA; CDR3 DNA: TGCAGCGCTACAGGGTACAATCAGCCCCAGCATTTT; CDR3 protein: CSATGYNQPQHF
J gene: TRBJ2-3; V gene: TRBV3-1/TRBV3-2; D gene: TRBD2; clone size: NA; CDR3 DNA: TGTGCCAGCAGTTTCACTAGCGGGGGGGCAGATACGCAGTATTTT; CDR3 protein: CASSFTSGGADTQYF
J gene: TRBJ1-6; V gene: TRBV5-6; D gene: NA; clone size: NA; CDR3 DNA: TGTGCCAGCAGCTTGGGGGATGCCCCAGACACCCTCCACTTT; CDR3 protein: CASSLGDAPDTLHF
J gene: TRBJ1-5; V gene: TRBV2; D gene: NA; clone size: NA; CDR3 DNA: TGTGCCAGCAGGGCCCAGGGGACTAGCAATCAGCCCCAGCATTTT; CDR3 protein: CASRAQGTSNQPQHF
J gene: TRBJ2-1; V gene: TRBV6-5; D gene: TRBD2; clone size: NA; CDR3 DNA: TGTGCCAGCAGAATAGCGGGGGGCACCTACAATGAGCAGTTCTTC; CDR3 protein: CASRIAGGTYNEQFF
J gene: TRBJ2-2; V gene: TRBV9; D gene: TRBD1; clone size: NA; CDR3 DNA: TGTGCCAGCAGCGCGGACAGGTCATACACCGGGGAGCTGTTTTTT; CDR3 protein: CASSADRSYTGELFF
J gene: TRBJ2-3; V gene: TRBV29-1; D gene: TRBD1; clone size: few; CDR3 DNA: TGCAGCGTTCAAGGACAGGGGGGCACAGATACGCAGTATTTT; CDR3 protein: CSVQGQGGTDTQYF
J gene: TRBJ1-2; V gene: TRBV19; D gene: NA; clone size: once; CDR3 DNA: TGTGCCAGTACTATGACTCTCTTCGGGTATGGCTACACCTTC; CDR3 protein: CASTMTLFGYGYTF
J gene: TRBJ1-6; V gene: TRBV4-1; D gene: TRBD1; clone size: NA; CDR3 DNA: TGCGCCAGCAGCCAAGCTGAACGGACAGGGATGTATAATTCACCCCTCCACTTT; CDR3 protein: CASSQAERTGMYNSPLHF
J gene: TRBJ2-7; V gene: TRBV3-1/TRBV3-2; D gene: NA; clone size: few; CDR3 DNA: TGTGCCAGCAGCCAAAACGTAGCTAACTACGAGCAGTACTTC; CDR3 protein: CASSQNVANYEQYF
J gene: TRBJ2-7; V gene: TRBV5-4; D gene: NA; clone size: NA; CDR3 DNA: TGTGCCAGCAGCTTGGAAGGCGGTGACTACGAGCAGTACTTC; CDR3 protein: CASSLEGGDYEQYF
J gene: TRBJ1-2; V gene: TRBV6-5; D gene: TRBD1; clone size: NA; CDR3 DNA: TGTGCCAGCAGTTACTCGCAGGGGGCAAAATTATATGGCTACACCTTC; CDR3 protein: CASSYSQGAKLYGYTF
J gene: TRBJ2-3; V gene: TRBV4-1; D gene: TRBD2; clone size: NA; CDR3 DNA: TGCGCCAGCAGCCAAGGGTCACTAGCGGACACAGATACGCAGTATTTT; CDR3 protein: CASSQGSLADTDTQYF
J gene: TRBJ1-2; V gene: TRBV10-3; D gene: NA; clone size: NA; CDR3 DNA: TGTGCCATCAGTGACCCAGGGGCCGGAGGCTACACCTTC; CDR3 protein: CAISDPGAGGYTF
J gene: TRBJ1-5; V gene: TRBV7-9; D gene: NA; clone size: NA; CDR3 DNA: TGTGCCAGCAGCACGGCCAGGGAAGAACAGCCCCAGCATTTT; CDR3 protein: CASSTAREEQPQHF
J gene: TRBJ2-7; V gene: TRBV18; D gene: NA; clone size: NA; CDR3 DNA: TGTGCCAGCTCACCAGGTCTGAAGTACGAGCAGTACTTC; CDR3 protein: CASSPGLKYEQYF